The 23 T cell receptor beta chains listed next were all sequenced from one sample in a study of brain T cells in children with intractable seizures (dated by TCRdb to the early 2020s). Library preparation used the immunoSEQ multiplex PCR assay. The source is immuneACCESS, and TCRdb retained only in-frame sequences with V and J called. Part of the clones is not carried over; for the studies checked, unresolved V genes explain less than half of this, and the remainder is unexplained. The sample contains 62,000 or so clones, about 96% of them found a single time. The ten largest clonotypes hold around 0.4% of the sample. The time point label of this sample denotes: resected brain tissue, or blood drawn just prior to surgery. The sample in question was peripheral blood, obtained at surgery. The source of these receptors is a boy under three years old with focal cortical dysplasia and intractable seizures.

V usage is TRBV11-2 and J usage is TRBJ2-7, with D possibly being TRBD2 (5 bases). Trimming removed 7 bases at V and 5 bases at J, with 12 bases between. CDR1 SGHAT and CDR2 FQNNGV come from the germline V gene. The CDR3 covers 12 residues. In nucleotides, the CDR3 is TGTGCCAGCACACTAGACCTAGACGAGCAGTACTTC. Protein: CASTLDLDEQYF.

V is TRBV10-3 and J is TRBJ1-2; a weak D match, TRBD1 (5 bases). Trimming left V 8 bases short and J 2 bases short, with 21 bases between. CDR1 is ENHRY, CDR2 SYGVKD, per germline. The CDR3 extends over 16 amino acids. DNA of the CDR3: TGTGCCATCGGTGGGACTTCAAACGGGGGAAACTATGGCTACACCTTC. This gives the protein CAIGGTSNGGNYGYTF.

This chain joins TRBV18 and TRBJ2-5; TRBD2 matches at 12 bases. Unmatched junction bases numbered 6, after V lost 3 bases and J lost 4 bases. There are 16 residues in the CDR3. Germline values: CDR1 KGHSH, CDR2 LQKENI. This CDR3 is CASSPRLAGASETQYF. Here the CDR3 DNA reads TGTGCCAGCTCACCTAGACTAGCGGGAGCGTCAGAGACCCAGTACTTC. The full variable domain, its missing parts supplied by reference TRBV18 and TRBJ2-5, is NAGVMQNPRHLVRRRGQEARLRCSPMKGHSHVYWYRQLPEEGLKFMVYLQKENIIDESGMPKERFSAEFPKEGPSILRIQQVVRGDSAAYFCASSPRLAGASETQYFGPGTRLLVL.

The chain carries TRBV6-5 and TRBJ1-1, with unresolved D. The CDR3 runs to 15 residues. From germline, CDR1 is MNHEY and CDR2 SVGAGI. Trimming took 1 base from V and 3 from J, leaving 12 bases between them. The CDR3 nucleotides read TGTGCCAGCAGTTACTTTCCCTCCGGAGACACTGAAGCTTTCTTT. It codes for CASSYFPSGDTEAFF.

The V call is TRBV2, the J call TRBJ2-3; D gene unclear. Trimming cost V 5 bases and J 4 bases, with 4 bases left between them. This CDR3 comprises 11 residues. Germline values: CDR1 SNHLY, CDR2 FYNNEI. In DNA, the CDR3 is TGTGCCAGCAGTCCTCCAGATACGCAGTATTTT. Its protein is CASSPPDTQYF.

The V gene is TRBV7-2, the J gene TRBJ2-7; 15 bases are shared with TRBD2. This CDR3 contains 16 residues. Germline V gives CDR1 SGHTA, CDR2 FQGNSA. Trimming cost V 2 bases and J 6 bases; bases outside gene matches: 5. The CDR3 DNA follows: TGTGCCAGCAGCTTACCGGGACTAGCGGGGGGCCGCGAGCAGTACTTC. Translation gives CASSLPGLAGGREQYF. The full variable domain, in which reference TRBV7-2 and TRBJ2-7 provide the parts outside the CDR3, is GAGVSQSPSNKVTEKGKDVELRCDPISGHTALYWYRQSLGQGLEFLIYFQGNSAPDKSGLPSDRFSAERTGGSVSTLTIQRTQQEDSAVYLCASSLPGLAGGREQYFGPGTRLTVT.

The V and J genes are TRBV5-1 and TRBJ2-3; TRBD2 might be the D (5 bases). Deletions cut 2 bases from V and 4 bases from J, with 14 bases between. This CDR3 has 15 amino acids. Looked up from germline, CDR1 is SGHRS and CDR2 is YFSETQ. This CDR3 reads CASSLGGLGADTQYF. Here the CDR3 DNA reads TGCGCCAGCAGCTTAGGTGGTTTGGGAGCAGATACGCAGTATTTT.

This clone appeared once. V gene TRBV6-1 combines with J gene TRBJ1-5; D may be TRBD1 (5 bases). The germline gives CDR1 MNHNS, CDR2 SASEGT. This CDR3 is built from 18 residues. Between the trimmed V and J ends, which lost 2 bases and 0 bases, there was a span of 17 bases. The chain's CDR3 is CASSESTVFVYSNQPQHF. Written as DNA, the CDR3 is TGTGCCAGCAGTGAATCGACAGTTTTCGTTTATAGCAATCAGCCCCAGCATTTT.

The J gene is TRBJ1-5, the V gene TRBV28; D uncertain. CDR3 length: 12 residues. Per the germline V gene, CDR1 is MDHEN and CDR2 is SYDVKM. The V and J ends lost 4 bases and 9 bases respectively, with 10 bases between them. CDR3: CASSYIEGPQHF. In DNA form, the CDR3 reads TGTGCCAGCAGTTATATAGAGGGGCCCCAGCATTTT.

This rearrangement joins TRBV7-8 to TRBJ1-2, with 10 bases matching TRBD1. This CDR3 comprises 16 residues. Germline V gene lookup returns CDR1 SGHVS and CDR2 FQNEAQ. The V segment lost 5 bases and the J segment 5 bases; nucleotides outside the gene matches: 11. The CDR3 DNA follows: TGTGCCAGCAGCAGGGGACAGGGGCTAACCCCGTATGGCTACACCTTC. As protein: CASSRGQGLTPYGYTF.

The chain is built from TRBV5-4 and TRBJ1-1; 7 bases agree with TRBD1. J lost 0 bases, V lost 4 bases, and 3 bases had no gene match. This CDR3 has 14 amino acids. The germline V gene encodes CDR1 SGHNT and CDR2 YYREEE (reference sequence). CDR3 amino acids: CASSKQGMNTEAFF. As DNA, the CDR3 is TGTGCCAGCAGCAAACAGGGGATGAACACTGAAGCTTTCTTT.

This clone was picked up one time. The CDR3 loop is CASIDSTDTQYF. The CDR3 DNA follows: TGTGCCAGCATAGACAGCACAGATACGCAGTATTTT. The genes are TRBV28 and TRBJ2-3; D is uncertain. V was shortened by 7 bases and J by 0 bases, with 5 bases between the two germline ends. This CDR3 spans 12 amino acids. Per germline, CDR1 MDHEN and CDR2 SYDVKM.

J is TRBJ2-5 and V is TRBV25-1, with 7 bases that match TRBD1. The CDR3 runs to 16 residues. Germline V gene sequence: CDR1 MGHDK, CDR2 SYGVNS. After removal of 2 bases from V and 5 bases from J, the junction contained 11 bases not matched to a gene. CDR3 amino acids: CASSERGLFGSETQYF. DNA for the CDR3: TGTGCCAGCAGTGAAAGGGGGCTTTTCGGCTCGGAGACCCAGTACTTC.

The chain joins TRBV6-2 or TRBV6-3 to TRBJ2-7; D is unresolved. From germline, CDR1 is MNHEY and CDR2 SVGEGT. Trimming removed 0 bases from V and 4 bases from J, with 4 bases in between. CDR3 length: 12 residues. The CDR3 sequence: CASSYSIYEQYF. The CDR3 coding sequence is TGTGCCAGCAGTTACTCGATTTACGAGCAGTACTTC.

The genes are TRBV2 and TRBJ2-5, with no clear D. V lost 4 bases and J lost 0, with 3 bases in between. Germline CDR1 and CDR2: SNHLY and FYNNEI. The CDR3 has 12 residues. The CDR3 sequence: CASSGYQETQYF. The CDR3 region has the DNA TGTGCCAGCAGTGGGTACCAAGAGACCCAGTACTTC.

The chain is built from TRBV28 and TRBJ2-1; the match to TRBD2 covers 7 bases. Per the germline V gene, CDR1 is MDHEN and CDR2 is SYDVKM. Trimming took 5 bases from V and 9 from J; bases not matched to a gene: 1. The CDR3 has 11 amino acids. In DNA, the CDR3 is TGTGCCAGCAGTGGGGAGGGTGAGCAGTTCTTC. Translating gives CASSGEGEQFF.

This chain joins TRBV19 and TRBJ1-5; weak D call: TRBD1 (5 bases). The ends were cut back, 5 bases at V and 7 bases at J, with 15 bases in the middle. The CDR3 has 14 residues. CDR1 is LNHDA and CDR2 is SQIVND in the germline V gene (reference sequence). The CDR3 sequence: CASSLAGIGQPQHF. CDR3 in DNA: TGTGCCAGTAGTCTAGCAGGGATAGGACAGCCCCAGCATTTT.

V and J are TRBV5-1 and TRBJ2-2; TRBD1 aligns across 7 bases. Germline loops: CDR1 SGHRS, CDR2 YFSETQ. The CDR3 loop spans 14 amino acids. V trimming: 4 bases; J trimming: 6 bases; junction bases outside the gene matches: 6. The CDR3 reads CASSVTQGAGELFF. For the CDR3, the DNA is TGCGCCAGCAGCGTTACCCAGGGGGCCGGGGAGCTGTTTTTT.

The CDR3, as DNA: TGCGCCAGCAGCCCCTACGGGGGTAGCGGGGGGATCAGCTCCTACAATGAGCAGTTCTTC. As protein: CASSPYGGSGGISSYNEQFF. The gene calls are TRBV4-1 and TRBJ2-1; 10 bases align to TRBD2. V dropped 4 bases and J dropped 0; count of bases not matched to a gene: 15. The CDR3 has 20 amino acids. CDR1 is MGHRA, CDR2 YSYEKL, per germline.

V is TRBV5-5 and J is TRBJ2-7; D gene uncertain. Germline V gives CDR1 SGHKS, CDR2 YYEKEE (reference sequence). The CDR3 is 12 residues long. V lost 2 bases and J 4 bases, leaving 7 bases between the germline ends. CDR3 protein: CASSFGRYEQYF. The CDR3 bases are TGTGCCAGCAGCTTTGGTAGGTACGAGCAGTACTTC.

The chain recombines TRBV27 with TRBJ1-4; no definite D call. Germline CDR1 reads MNHEY; CDR2 reads SMNVEV (reference sequence). This CDR3 contains 16 residues. Trimming took 3 bases from V and 6 from J, leaving 17 bases between them. The CDR3 here is CASSFYGYGGDEKLFF. CDR3 DNA: TGTGCCAGCAGTTTTTACGGGTACGGTGGGGATGAAAAACTGTTTTTT. The whole variable domain, filled in from reference TRBV27 and TRBJ1-4, reads EAQVTQNPRYLITVTGKKLTVTCSQNMNHEYMSWYRQDPGLGLRQIYYSMNVEVTDKGDVPEGYKVSRKEKRNFPLILESPSPNQTSLYFCASSFYGYGGDEKLFFGSGTQLSVL.

This clone was observed once. The chain recombines TRBV14 with TRBJ1-2; TRBD1 matches at 9 bases. Germline V gives CDR1 SGHDN, CDR2 FVKESK. This CDR3 comprises 13 residues. Losses at the gene ends were 4 bases for V and 5 bases for J; bases not matched to a gene: 2. The CDR3 protein is CASSRTGEYGYTF. The CDR3, as DNA: TGTGCCAGCAGCCGGACAGGGGAATATGGCTACACCTTC.

The chain recombines TRBV7-3 with TRBJ2-5; D gene unclear. V was shortened by 2 bases and J by 1 base, with 8 bases between the two germline ends. This CDR3 is 14 amino acids long. The germline gives CDR1 SGHTA, CDR2 FQGTGA. CDR3 in DNA: TGTGCCAGCAGCTTAGGCTATCCCCAAGAGACCCAGTACTTC. Translating it yields CASSLGYPQETQYF.